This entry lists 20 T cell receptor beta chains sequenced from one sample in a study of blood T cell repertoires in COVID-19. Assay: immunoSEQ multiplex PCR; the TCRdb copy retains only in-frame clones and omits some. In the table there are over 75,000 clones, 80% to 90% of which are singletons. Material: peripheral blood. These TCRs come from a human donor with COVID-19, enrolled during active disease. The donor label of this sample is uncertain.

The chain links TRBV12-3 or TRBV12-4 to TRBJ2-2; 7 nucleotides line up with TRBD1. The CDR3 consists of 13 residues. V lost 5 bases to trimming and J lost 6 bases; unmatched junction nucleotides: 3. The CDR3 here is CASSTQGAGELFF. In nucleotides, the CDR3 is TGTGCCAGCAGTACCCAGGGGGCCGGGGAGCTGTTTTTT.

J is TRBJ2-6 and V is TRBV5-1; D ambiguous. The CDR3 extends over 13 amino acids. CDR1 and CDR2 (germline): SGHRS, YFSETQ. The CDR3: CATLAPGANVLTF. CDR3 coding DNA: TGCGCTACTCTTGCTCCTGGGGCCAACGTCCTGACTTTC. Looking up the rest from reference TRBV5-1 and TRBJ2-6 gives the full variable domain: KAGVTQTPRYLIKTRGQQVTLSCSPISGHRSVSWYQQTPGQGLQFLFEYFSETQRNKGNFPGRFSGRQFSNSRSEMNVSTLELGDSALYLCATLAPGANVLTFGAGSRLTVL.

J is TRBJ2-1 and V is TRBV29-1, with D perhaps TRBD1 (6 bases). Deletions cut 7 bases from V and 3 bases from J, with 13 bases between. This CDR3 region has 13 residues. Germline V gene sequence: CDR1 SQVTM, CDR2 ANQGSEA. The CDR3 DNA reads TGCAGCGGAGGGGGTCAGCTCTACAATGAGCAGTTCTTC. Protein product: CSGGGQLYNEQFF.

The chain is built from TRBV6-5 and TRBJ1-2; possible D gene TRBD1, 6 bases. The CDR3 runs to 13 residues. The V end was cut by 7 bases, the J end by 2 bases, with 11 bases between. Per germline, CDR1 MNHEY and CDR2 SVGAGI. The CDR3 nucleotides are TGTGCCAGCACCAGGGGAGGGAACTATGGCTACACCTTC. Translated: CASTRGGNYGYTF.

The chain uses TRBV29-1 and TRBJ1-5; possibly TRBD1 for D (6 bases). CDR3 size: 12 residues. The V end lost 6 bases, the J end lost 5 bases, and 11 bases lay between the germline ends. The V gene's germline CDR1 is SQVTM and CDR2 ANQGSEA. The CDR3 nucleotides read TGCAGCGTCCGGGACACAGATCAGCCCCAGCATTTT. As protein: CSVRDTDQPQHF. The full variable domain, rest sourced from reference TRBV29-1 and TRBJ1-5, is SAVISQKPSRDICQRGTSLTIQCQVDSQVTMMFWYRQQPGQSLTLIATANQGSEATYESGFVIDKFPISRPNLTFSTLTVSNMSPEDSSIYLCSVRDTDQPQHFGDGTRLSIL.

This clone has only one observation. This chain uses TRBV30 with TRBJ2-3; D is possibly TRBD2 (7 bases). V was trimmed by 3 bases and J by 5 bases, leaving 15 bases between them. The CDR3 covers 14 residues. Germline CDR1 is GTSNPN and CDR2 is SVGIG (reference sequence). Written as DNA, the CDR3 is TGTGCCTGGAGCGGGGGGCAGGGATTAGATACGCAGTATTTT. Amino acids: CAWSGGQGLDTQYF.

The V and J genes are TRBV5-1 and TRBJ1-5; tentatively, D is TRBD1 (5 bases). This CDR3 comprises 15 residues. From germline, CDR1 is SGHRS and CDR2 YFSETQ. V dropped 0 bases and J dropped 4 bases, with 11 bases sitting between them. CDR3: CASSLEAGNNQPQHF. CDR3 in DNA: TGCGCCAGCAGCTTGGAGGCAGGGAATAATCAGCCCCAGCATTTT.

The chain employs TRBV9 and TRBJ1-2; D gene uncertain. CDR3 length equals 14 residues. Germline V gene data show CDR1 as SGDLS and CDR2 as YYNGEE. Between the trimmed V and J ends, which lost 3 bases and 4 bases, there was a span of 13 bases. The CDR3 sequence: CASSASTMSYGYTF. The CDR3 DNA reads TGTGCCAGCAGCGCTTCTACGATGTCCTATGGCTACACCTTC.

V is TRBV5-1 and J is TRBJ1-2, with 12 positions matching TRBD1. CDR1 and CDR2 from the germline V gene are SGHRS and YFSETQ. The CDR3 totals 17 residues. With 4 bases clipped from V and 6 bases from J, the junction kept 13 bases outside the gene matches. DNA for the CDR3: TGCGCCAGCAGCCGGAGCACGCCGGGACAGGGGGCCCATGGCTACACCTTC. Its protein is CASSRSTPGQGAHGYTF.

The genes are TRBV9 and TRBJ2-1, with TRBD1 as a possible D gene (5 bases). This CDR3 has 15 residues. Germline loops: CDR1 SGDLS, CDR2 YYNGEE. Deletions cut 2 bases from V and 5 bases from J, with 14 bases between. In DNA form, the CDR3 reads TGTGCCAGCAGCGTCGCTGGGGCGGCCCACAATGAGCAGTTCTTC. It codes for CASSVAGAAHNEQFF.

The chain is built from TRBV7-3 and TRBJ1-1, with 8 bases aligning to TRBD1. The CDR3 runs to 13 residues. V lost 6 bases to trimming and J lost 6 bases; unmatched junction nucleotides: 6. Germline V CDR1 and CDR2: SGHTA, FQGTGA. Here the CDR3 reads CASRRTGGAEAFF. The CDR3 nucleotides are TGTGCCAGCAGGCGCACAGGGGGGGCTGAAGCTTTCTTT. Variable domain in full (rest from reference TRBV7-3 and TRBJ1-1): GAGVSQTPSNKVTEKGKYVELRCDPISGHTALYWYRQSLGQGPEFLIYFQGTGAADDSGLPNDRFFAVRPEGSVSTLKIQRTERGDSAVYLCASRRTGGAEAFFGQGTRLTVV.

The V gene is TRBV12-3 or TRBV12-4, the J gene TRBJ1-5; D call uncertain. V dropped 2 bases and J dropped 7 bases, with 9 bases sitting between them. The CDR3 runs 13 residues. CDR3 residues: CASSLTGEQPQHF. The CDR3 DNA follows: TGTGCCAGCAGTTTAACCGGGGAGCAGCCCCAGCATTTT.

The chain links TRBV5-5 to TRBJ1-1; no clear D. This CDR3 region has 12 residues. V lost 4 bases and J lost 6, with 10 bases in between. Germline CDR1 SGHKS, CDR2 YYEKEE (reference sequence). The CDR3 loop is CASSALTAEAFF. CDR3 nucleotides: TGTGCCAGCAGCGCCCTAACGGCTGAAGCTTTCTTT.

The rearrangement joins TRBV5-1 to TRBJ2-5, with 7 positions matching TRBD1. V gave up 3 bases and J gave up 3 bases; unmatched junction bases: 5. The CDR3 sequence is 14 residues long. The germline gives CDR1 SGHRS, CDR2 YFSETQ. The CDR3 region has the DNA TGCGCCAGCAGCTACCGACAGGGAAAAGAGACCCAGTACTTC. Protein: CASSYRQGKETQYF.

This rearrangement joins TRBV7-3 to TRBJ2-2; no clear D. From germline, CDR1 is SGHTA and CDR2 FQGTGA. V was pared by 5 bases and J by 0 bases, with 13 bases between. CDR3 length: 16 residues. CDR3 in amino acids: CASSNGEIANTGELFF. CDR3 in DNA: TGTGCCAGCAGCAACGGAGAAATAGCGAACACCGGGGAGCTGTTTTTT.

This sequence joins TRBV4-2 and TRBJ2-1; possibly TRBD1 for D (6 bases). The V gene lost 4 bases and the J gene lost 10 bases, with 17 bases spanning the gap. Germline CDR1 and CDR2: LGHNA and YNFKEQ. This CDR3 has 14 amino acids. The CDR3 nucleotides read TGTGCCAGCAGCCCGCAACAGGGTTACACGGAGCAGTTCTTC. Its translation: CASSPQQGYTEQFF.

The CDR3 DNA is TGTGCCAGCGCGGCGCGGGGAATGACTTTTACGCAGTATTTT. It codes for CASAARGMTFTQYF. The rearrangement uses TRBV14 and TRBJ2-3, with a tentative D call TRBD2 (6 bases). Trimming took off 8 bases at V and 8 bases at J, with 20 bases between the two ends. The CDR3 is 14 amino acids. The germline gives CDR1 SGHDN, CDR2 FVKESK.

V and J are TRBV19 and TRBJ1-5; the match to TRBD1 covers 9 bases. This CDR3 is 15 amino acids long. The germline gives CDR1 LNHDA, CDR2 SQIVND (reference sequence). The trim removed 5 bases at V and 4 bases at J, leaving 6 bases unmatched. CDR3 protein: CASSAEDRGNQPQHF. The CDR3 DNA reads TGTGCCAGTAGTGCCGAGGACAGGGGAAATCAGCCCCAGCATTTT.

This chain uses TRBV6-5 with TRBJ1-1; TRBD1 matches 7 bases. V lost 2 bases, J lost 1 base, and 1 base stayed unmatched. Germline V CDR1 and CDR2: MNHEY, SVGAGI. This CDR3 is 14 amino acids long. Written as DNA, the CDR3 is TGTGCCAGCAGTTACCGGACAGGGAACACTGAAGCTTTCTTT. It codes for CASSYRTGNTEAFF.

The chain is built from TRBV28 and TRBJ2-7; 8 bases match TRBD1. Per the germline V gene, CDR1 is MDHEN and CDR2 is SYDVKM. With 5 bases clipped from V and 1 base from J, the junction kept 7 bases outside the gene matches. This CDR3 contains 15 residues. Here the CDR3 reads CASSAQGAGSYEQYF. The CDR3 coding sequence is TGTGCCAGCAGTGCCCAGGGGGCTGGGTCCTACGAGCAGTACTTC.